These T cell receptor beta chains were read from a single sample in a study of blood T cell repertoires in COVID-19. The repertoire was sequenced with immunoSEQ multiplex PCR; TCRdb's copy has only in-frame clones and lacks some. This sample yields under 200,000 clones, of which around 81% are seen a single time; roughly 0.91% belongs to the top ten. Input material: peripheral blood. The receptors shown here come from a man aged 55 to 70 with COVID-19, enrolled during active disease. The CDR3 runs from the conserved cysteine through the conserved F or W. Each record gives: V gene, D gene, clone size, J gene, CDR3 length, CDR3 protein, CDR3 DNA. The D gene is left open where the match is weak. For some rows the clone size is stated as once, few or many, or as a class when expanded; others skip it.

TRBV21-1	.	.	TRBJ1-1	11	CASSVTTEAFF	TGTGCCAGCAGCGTCACAACTGAAGCTTTCTTT
TRBV7-9	.	.	TRBJ1-1	14	CASSPQGSRTEAFF	TGTGCCAGCAGCCCCCAGGGTAGTAGAACTGAAGCTTTCTTT
TRBV5-1	TRBD2	.	TRBJ2-5	16	CASTMTSSWVGETQYF	TGCGCCAGCACCATGACTAGCTCGTGGGTAGGAGAGACCCAGTACTTC
TRBV19	TRBD1	.	TRBJ1-1	16	CASMARTGQMNTEAFF	TGTGCCAGTATGGCCCGGACAGGTCAGATGAACACTGAAGCTTTCTTT
TRBV19	TRBD1	.	TRBJ1-1	14	CASSRQGGNTEAFF	TGTGCCAGTAGTCGGCAGGGGGGGAACACTGAAGCTTTCTTT
TRBV7-2	.	.	TRBJ2-5	13	CASSFNRQEAQYF	TGTGCCAGCAGCTTCAATCGTCAAGAGGCCCAGTACTTC
TRBV30	TRBD1	.	TRBJ1-6	14	CAWSVLGGGSPLHF	TGTGCCTGGAGTGTACTAGGGGGCGGATCACCCCTCCACTTT
TRBV11-2	.	.	TRBJ1-1	14	CASSLGRWNTEAFF	TGTGCCAGCAGCTTAGGGCGGTGGAACACTGAAGCTTTCTTT
TRBV5-1	TRBD1	.	TRBJ1-2	13	CASSPTGVEGYTF	TGCGCCAGCAGCCCGACAGGGGTGGAAGGCTACACCTTC
TRBV7-9	.	.	TRBJ1-1	17	CASSPTVSNTMNTEAFF	TGTGCCAGCAGTCCGACAGTATCTAATACCATGAACACTGAAGCTTTCTTT
TRBV6-2/TRBV6-3	TRBD1	.	TRBJ1-2	13	CASSSLDRVGYTF	TGTGCCAGCAGTTCCTTAGACAGGGTTGGCTACACCTTC
TRBV6-1	.	.	TRBJ2-1	16	CASSEEREVRYNEQFF	TGTGCCAGCAGTGAAGAGAGGGAGGTCCGCTACAATGAGCAGTTCTTC
TRBV3-1/TRBV3-2	.	few	TRBJ1-4	18	CASSQGAAGPRANEKLFF	TGTGCCAGCAGCCAAGGGGCGGCAGGCCCCAGGGCTAATGAAAAACTGTTTTTT
TRBV6-5	.	.	TRBJ1-4	14	CASRTVGSNEKLFF	TGTGCCAGCAGAACCGTAGGGAGTAATGAAAAACTGTTTTTT
TRBV30	.	once	TRBJ1-3	14	CAWRVRGSGNTIYF	TGTGCCTGGAGAGTCAGGGGATCTGGAAACACCATATATTTT
TRBV19	.	.	TRBJ1-1	14	CASSIRELNTEAFF	TGTGCCAGTAGTATCCGGGAACTGAACACTGAAGCTTTCTTT
TRBV5-4	.	.	TRBJ1-2	15	CASSLSVTGDYGYTF	TGTGCCAGCAGCTTGTCTGTGACAGGCGACTATGGCTACACCTTC
TRBV5-4	.	.	TRBJ1-2	13	CASSPQANYGYTF	TGTGCCAGCAGCCCACAGGCAAACTATGGCTACACCTTC
TRBV7-2	.	.	TRBJ1-5	12	CASSRDYQPQHF	TGTGCCAGCAGCCGAGATTATCAGCCCCAGCATTTT
TRBV4-1	.	.	TRBJ1-4	14	CASSRIGRDEKLFF	TGCGCCAGCAGCCGTATAGGCCGGGATGAAAAACTGTTTTTT
TRBV30	.	.	TRBJ1-5	13	CAWNPVGNQPQHF	TGTGCCTGGAACCCTGTCGGGAATCAGCCCCAGCATTTT
TRBV3-1/TRBV3-2	.	.	TRBJ1-2	15	CASSRILGGEYGYTF	TGTGCCAGCAGCCGCATTCTAGGGGGAGAGTATGGCTACACCTTC
TRBV3-1/TRBV3-2	.	.	TRBJ1-2	14	CASSLPGEGYGYTF	TGTGCCAGCAGCCTTCCCGGGGAGGGCTATGGCTACACCTTC
TRBV27	.	few	TRBJ1-6	16	CASMGPLASYNSPLHF	TGTGCCAGCATGGGGCCTCTAGCGAGCTATAATTCACCCCTCCACTTT
TRBV7-9	.	.	TRBJ2-3	13	CASSFDRTDTQYF	TGTGCCAGCAGCTTCGACAGAACAGATACGCAGTATTTT
TRBV18	.	.	TRBJ1-1	13	CASFSGGNTEAFF	TGTGCCAGCTTTTCCGGGGGGAACACTGAAGCTTTCTTT
TRBV5-1	TRBD1	.	TRBJ1-5	13	CASSPDRDQPQHF	TGCGCCAGCAGCCCGGACAGGGACCAGCCCCAGCATTTT
TRBV5-6	.	.	TRBJ2-7	13	CAGGTANSYEQYF	TGTGCCGGGGGGACAGCGAACTCCTACGAGCAGTACTTC
TRBV6-6	.	.	TRBJ2-2	16	CASQVWQGRATGELFF	TGTGCCAGCCAGGTGTGGCAGGGGCGGGCCACCGGGGAGCTGTTTTTT
TRBV2	.	.	TRBJ1-5	12	CASTSTGQPQHF	TGTGCCAGCACCTCAACAGGGCAGCCCCAGCATTTT
TRBV10-3	.	.	TRBJ1-5	15	CAISESPGLGQPQHF	TGTGCCATCAGTGAGTCGCCAGGGCTAGGGCAGCCCCAGCATTTT
TRBV27	.	.	TRBJ2-2	15	CASSYGFENTGELFF	TGTGCCAGCAGTTACGGTTTTGAGAACACCGGGGAGCTGTTTTTT
TRBV30	TRBD1	.	TRBJ1-2	13	CAWSLQGNYGYTF	TGTGCCTGGAGCTTACAGGGGAACTATGGCTACACCTTC
TRBV6-2/TRBV6-3	.	.	TRBJ2-7	15	CASSAAGVLLNEQYF	TGTGCCAGCAGTGCGGCAGGGGTTCTCCTCAACGAGCAGTACTTC
TRBV5-1	TRBD1	.	TRBJ2-3	14	CASSFRQGADTQYF	TGCGCCAGCAGCTTTCGGCAGGGGGCAGATACGCAGTATTTT
TRBV2	.	.	TRBJ1-2	15	CASSDAGTLNYGYTF	TGTGCCAGCAGTGATGCCGGGACACTTAACTATGGCTACACCTTC
TRBV11-2	.	few	TRBJ1-2	11	CASSDSYGYTF	TGTGCCAGCAGTGACAGCTATGGCTACACCTTC
TRBV6-2/TRBV6-3	TRBD1	.	TRBJ2-5	15	CASSPPDRGRETQYF	TGTGCCAGCAGCCCACCGGACAGGGGGCGAGAGACCCAGTACTTC
TRBV24-1	TRBD1	.	TRBJ2-5	14	CATSEGQGLETQYF	TGTGCCACCAGTGAGGGACAGGGATTAGAGACCCAGTACTTC
TRBV15	.	.	TRBJ1-1	13	CATSRQVNTEAFF	TGTGCCACCAGCAGACAGGTGAACACTGAAGCTTTCTTT
TRBV30	.	.	TRBJ1-2	13	CAWSRTGSYGYTF	TGTGCCTGGAGCCGTACAGGGTCCTATGGCTACACCTTC
TRBV4-1	.	once	TRBJ1-1	14	CASSPAGEGTEAFF	TGCGCCAGCAGCCCGGCAGGGGAGGGCACTGAAGCTTTCTTT
TRBV27	TRBD2	.	TRBJ2-7	15	CASSLLAGGGYEQYF	TGTGCCAGCAGTTTACTGGCCGGCGGGGGGTACGAGCAGTACTTC
TRBV28	.	once	TRBJ1-1	13	CATAGTTNTEAFF	TGTGCCACGGCGGGCACGACGAACACTGAAGCTTTCTTT
TRBV6-2/TRBV6-3	.	few	TRBJ1-2	15	CASSYSGGTVAGYTF	TGTGCCAGCAGTTACTCAGGGGGAACCGTCGCTGGCTACACCTTC
TRBV12-3/TRBV12-4	.	.	TRBJ1-1	11	CASLPPREAFF	TGTGCCAGCCTACCACCTCGGGAAGCTTTCTTT
TRBV7-9	TRBD1	.	TRBJ1-6	14	CASSPGTGASPLHF	TGTGCCAGCAGCCCCGGGACAGGGGCTTCACCCCTCCACTTT
TRBV5-1	.	once	TRBJ2-2	14	CASSWSGRTGELFF	TGCGCCAGCAGCTGGTCGGGGAGGACCGGGGAGCTGTTTTTT
TRBV11-3	TRBD1	.	TRBJ2-1	17	CASSLGGGPHVGNEQFF	TGTGCCAGCAGCTTAGGAGGGGGCCCCCACGTCGGCAATGAGCAGTTCTTC
TRBV24-1	TRBD2	.	TRBJ2-3	17	CATSGVLAGFVTDTQYF	TGTGCCACCAGTGGGGTCCTAGCGGGATTCGTCACAGATACGCAGTATTTT
TRBV5-8	TRBD1	.	TRBJ1-2	15	CASSPLGQGELGYTF	TGTGCCAGCAGCCCCCTCGGACAGGGGGAACTTGGCTACACCTTC
TRBV19	.	.	TRBJ1-5	15	CASSIVRQGRLTQHF	TGTGCCAGTAGTATAGTGCGGCAGGGTAGGTTGACCCAGCATTTT